Below are 18 T cell receptor beta chains sequenced from a single sample in a study of cytomegalovirus exposure and HLA in healthy donors. It was with 60 Vbeta and 13 Jbeta primers that the PCR ran. TCRdb keeps only in-frame clones here, not all; method: immunoSEQ multiplex PCR. The sample contains over 200,000 clones, roughly 91% of which appear only once. The sample consisted of PBMCs. Receptors were obtained from a woman between 18 and 29 years old in good health and CMV-seronegative.

The CDR3 sequence is CASSFFSGAQPQHF. The CDR3 DNA is TGCGCCAGCAGCTTTTTTTCGGGTGCACAGCCCCAGCATTTT. This sequence joins TRBV5-1 and TRBJ1-5, with D hard to call. The CDR3 runs 14 residues. The germline V gene encodes CDR1 SGHRS and CDR2 YFSETQ. V lost 2 bases, J lost 7 bases, and 13 bases lay in between.

The chain joins TRBV7-9 to TRBJ2-7; maybe TRBD2 (6 bases). The V end lost 1 base, the J end lost 2 bases, and 15 bases lay between the germline ends. Germline V gene lookup returns CDR1 SEHNR and CDR2 FQNEAQ (reference sequence). The length of the CDR3 is 16 residues. The CDR3 nucleotides are TGTGCCAGCAGCTTAGGTCGAGCGGGCCCGACCTACGAGCAGTACTTC. Encoded protein: CASSLGRAGPTYEQYF.

The chain joins TRBV9 to TRBJ1-2; D not resolved. This CDR3 is 17 amino acids long. The germline CDR1 and CDR2 sequences are SGDLS and YYNGEE. V lost 0 bases, J lost 1 base, and 16 bases lay in between. DNA of the CDR3: TGTGCCAGCAGCGTAGAAGTCGGAGCCATCATTAACTATGGCTACACCTTC. Protein sequence: CASSVEVGAIINYGYTF.

The CDR3 DNA is TGTGCCAGCTCACCACGGGACTTTGGCGAGCAGTACTTC. This sequence encodes CASSPRDFGEQYF. J is TRBJ2-7 and V is TRBV18, with D possibly being TRBD2 (6 bases). The CDR3 spans 13 residues. The germline CDR1 and CDR2 sequences are KGHSH and LQKENI. Trimming removed 1 base from V and 6 bases from J, with 10 bases in between.

This clone was seen a single time. V usage is TRBV9 and J usage is TRBJ1-6; 8 bases line up with TRBD1. Germline-derived CDR1 and CDR2 are SGDLS and YYNGEE. This CDR3 spans 15 amino acids. J lost 8 bases, V lost 6 bases, and 10 bases had no gene match. CDR3 bases: TGTGCCAGCACCGAATTCGGACAGGGTTATTCACCCCTCCACTTT. This sequence encodes CASTEFGQGYSPLHF.

The chain links TRBV6-5 to TRBJ1-5, with D possibly matching TRBD1 (5 bases). Germline-derived CDR1 and CDR2 are MNHEY and SVGAGI. CDR3 length: 15 residues. V lost 7 bases and J lost 5, with 18 bases in between. The CDR3 here is CASTLWGQGDQPQHF. The CDR3 nucleotides read TGTGCCAGCACCCTCTGGGGCCAAGGGGATCAGCCCCAGCATTTT.

The V call is TRBV11-3, the J call TRBJ2-4; TRBD2 aligns across 9 bases. V lost 5 bases, J lost 7 bases, and 12 bases stayed unmatched. The CDR3 runs 16 residues. Germline CDR1 and CDR2: SGHNT and YENEEA. Here the CDR3 DNA reads TGTGCCAGCAGCCCCCGTACTAGCGGGCCACCGAACATTCAGTACTTC. Encoded protein: CASSPRTSGPPNIQYF.

The gene calls are TRBV5-1 and TRBJ2-3; D ambiguous. Looked up from germline, CDR1 is SGHRS and CDR2 is YFSETQ. The V end lost 3 bases, the J end lost 2 bases, and 4 bases lay between the germline ends. The CDR3 length is 12 residues. CDR3 coding DNA: TGCGCCAGCAGCTCATTCACAGATACGCAGTATTTT. Residues: CASSSFTDTQYF.

The CDR3 nucleotides read TGTGCCAGCAGCGTGGGCTACAGGGGGAATGGAAACACCATATATTTT. It codes for CASSVGYRGNGNTIYF. The chain couples TRBV9 to TRBJ1-3, with 8 bases lining up with TRBD1. Germline V gene sequence: CDR1 SGDLS, CDR2 YYNGEE. The V and J ends lost 2 bases and 3 bases, in that order; junction bases with no gene match: 7. The CDR3 sequence is 16 residues long.

The chain combines TRBV19 with TRBJ1-5; TRBD1 is a possible D gene (5 bases). Germline values: CDR1 LNHDA, CDR2 SQIVND (reference sequence). V was shortened by 7 bases and J by 5 bases, with 18 bases between the two germline ends. CDR3 length: 15 amino acids. CDR3: CASIPGGWDDQPQHF. The DNA of the CDR3 is TGTGCCAGTATACCGGGAGGGTGGGACGATCAGCCCCAGCATTTT. The complete variable domain, with remaining parts taken from reference TRBV19 and TRBJ1-5, reads DGGITQSPKYLFRKEGQNVTLSCEQNLNHDAMYWYRQDPGQGLRLIYYSQIVNDFQKGDIAEGYSVSREKKESFPLTVTSAQKNPTAFYLCASIPGGWDDQPQHFGDGTRLSIL.

The chain recombines TRBV9 with TRBJ2-2, with a tentative D call TRBD1 (5 bases). The CDR3 spans 15 residues. In germline, CDR1 is SGDLS, CDR2 YYNGEE. Trimming took 0 bases from V and 4 from J, leaving 10 bases between them. CDR3 sequence: CASSVEGLGTGELFF. Written as DNA, the CDR3 is TGTGCCAGCAGCGTAGAGGGGCTAGGCACCGGGGAGCTGTTTTTT.

This rearrangement joins TRBV7-2 to TRBJ2-5, with 8 bases fitting TRBD2. Unmatched junction bases numbered 1, after V lost 0 bases and J lost 4 bases. The germline V gene has CDR1 SGHTA and CDR2 FQGNSA. The CDR3 spans 14 residues. DNA of the CDR3: TGTGCCAGCAGCTTAGCGGGACTAGGAGAGACCCAGTACTTC. This gives the protein CASSLAGLGETQYF.

The rearrangement links TRBV6-6 to TRBJ2-5, with 13 bases identical to TRBD2. The end of the DNA fits TRBJ2-7 better, so the J call may be wrong. The V gene's germline CDR1 is MNHNY and CDR2 SVGAGI (reference sequence). The length of the CDR3 is 16 residues. CDR3 sequence reads: CASSDGTSGNPYEQYF. CDR3 DNA: TGTGCCAGCAGCGATGGGACTAGCGGGAATCCCTACGAGCAGTACTTC.

The chain combines TRBV4-3 with TRBJ2-7; a possible D gene is TRBD1 (5 bases). Per the germline V gene, CDR1 is LGHNA and CDR2 is YSLEER. The CDR3 loop spans 14 amino acids. Deletions cut 0 bases from V and 7 bases from J, with 13 bases between. The CDR3 reads CASSQDPTVGEQYF. CDR3 coding DNA: TGCGCCAGCAGCCAAGATCCGACAGTGGGGGAGCAGTACTTC.

The chain employs TRBV13 and TRBJ2-2; 10 bases agree with TRBD1. Germline CDR1 and CDR2: PRHDT and FYEKMQ (reference sequence). CDR3 size: 17 residues. J was trimmed by 3 bases and V by 2 bases; bases with no gene match: 6. CDR3 nucleotides: TGTGCCAGCAGCTTAACCTTGGGACAGGGGTACACCGGGGAGCTGTTTTTT. Its translation: CASSLTLGQGYTGELFF.

The V and J genes are TRBV7-8 and TRBJ2-5, with D perhaps TRBD2 (5 bases). The last part of the DNA fits TRBJ2-7 better; the J call may be wrong. There are 15 residues in the CDR3. Germline CDR1 and CDR2: SGHVS and FQNEAQ. As DNA, the CDR3 is TGTGCCAGCAGCTTACGGGATCTTGGGTCCTACGAGCAGTACTTC. Translated, it gives CASSLRDLGSYEQYF.

The chain combines TRBV27 with TRBJ2-7, with a tentative D call TRBD1 (6 bases). Trimming pared 8 bases from V and 4 bases from J, leaving 15 bases between. The germline gives CDR1 MNHEY, CDR2 SMNVEV (reference sequence). The CDR3 has 13 amino acids. The CDR3 loop is CASRSRGLYEQYF. CDR3 in DNA: TGTGCCAGCCGATCCAGGGGTTTGTACGAGCAGTACTTC.

The chain recombines TRBV11-3 with TRBJ2-7; the match to TRBD2 covers 12 bases. This CDR3 has 14 amino acids. V gave up 5 bases and J gave up 3 bases; unmatched junction bases: 2. Germline V CDR1 and CDR2: SGHNT, YENEEA. CDR3 coding DNA: TGTGCCAGCAGCCGGACTAGCGGGATCTACGAGCAGTACTTC. Its protein is CASSRTSGIYEQYF.